A selection of T cell receptor beta chains follows, all from one sample in a study of cytomegalovirus exposure and HLA in healthy donors. Some clones are missing from TCRdb's copy, which holds only in-frame ones; the method was immunoSEQ multiplex PCR. The repertoire consists of about 160,000 clones, with around 90% occurring once and the leading ten covering 0.7% to 1%. Sequencing was carried out using PBMCs. The receptor set was obtained from a woman under 40 in good health and CMV-seronegative. Each CDR3 is given with its conserved first and last residue. A D gene is named only where the DNA matches it firmly. Some rows have no size entry. The others give once, few or many, or a class for an expanded clone.

>once|TRBJ1-1|10|-|TRBV20-1
TGCAGTGCTAGAAGGGGGGAAGCTTTCTTT
CSARRGEAFF
>-|TRBJ2-3|16|TRBD2|TRBV23-1
TGCGCCAGCAGTCCGGGACTAGCGGGGGGCACAGATACGCAGTATTTT
CASSPGLAGGTDTQYF
>-|TRBJ1-4|13|-|TRBV28
TGTGCCAGCACAATGGGGGGGAATGAAAAACTGTTTTTT
CASTMGGNEKLFF
>-|TRBJ2-2|16|-|TRBV13
TGTGCCAGCAGCTTCCGTCTCGATTCAAACACCGGGGGGCTGTTTTTT
CASSFRLDSNTGGLFF
>-|TRBJ2-7|13|-|TRBV7-8
TGTGCCAGCTCGGGGGATCGGCGCTACGAGCAGTACTTC
CASSGDRRYEQYF
>-|TRBJ1-4|15|TRBD1|TRBV28
TGTGCCAGCATTTCCACGACAGGGGGATTCGAAAAACTGTTTTTT
CASISTTGGFEKLFF
>-|TRBJ2-4|15|-|TRBV4-2
TGTGCCAGCAGCCAAGATCCGGGACTCTTGAACATTCAGTACTTC
CASSQDPGLLNIQYF
>-|TRBJ2-3|16|-|TRBV7-9
TGTGCCAGCAGCCCATTGGGGGGGGGCCCCACAGATACGCAGTATTTT
CASSPLGGGPTDTQYF
>-|TRBJ1-1|12|-|TRBV27
TGTGCCAGCAGTTTCGCGGGCACTGAAGCTTTCTTT
CASSFAGTEAFF
>-|TRBJ2-3|15|TRBD2|TRBV7-2
TGTGCCAGCAGCCGGGGGGGGCTAGCGGGGGATACGCAGTATTTT
CASSRGGLAGDTQYF
>-|TRBJ2-5|12|-|TRBV5-1
TGCGCCAGCAGCTTGAACTGGGAGACCCAGTACTTC
CASSLNWETQYF
>-|TRBJ2-3|18|TRBD1|TRBV19
TGTGCCAGTAGTATAGAAATGGGGACAGGGTTTAGCACAGATACGCAGTATTTT
CASSIEMGTGFSTDTQYF
>-|TRBJ2-3|15|TRBD2|TRBV9
TGTGCCAGCAGCGTAGTAGCGGGGGCCACAGATACGCAGTATTTT
CASSVVAGATDTQYF
>-|TRBJ2-7|16|-|TRBV7-2
TGTGCCAGCAGCTTATGGCGGCCCGCCTTGCAGGGCGAGCAGTACTTC
CASSLWRPALQGEQYF
>-|TRBJ1-3|15|-|TRBV6-5
TGTGCCAGCAGTTACCGGGGGTTAAGTGGAAACACCATATATTTT
CASSYRGLSGNTIYF
>-|TRBJ1-6|16|-|TRBV9
TGTGCCAGCAGCCCTCGGGGTCCCTCCTATAATTCACCCCTCCACTTT
CASSPRGPSYNSPLHF
>-|TRBJ2-7|14|-|TRBV7-9
TGTGCCAGCAGCTTAGCGGCAGGGGCCTACGAGCAGTACTTC
CASSLAAGAYEQYF
>-|TRBJ2-5|14|TRBD1|TRBV7-6
TGTGCCAGCAGCCAAAACAGGGGACAAGAGACCCAGTACTTC
CASSQNRGQETQYF
>-|TRBJ2-3|13|-|TRBV5-5
TGTGCCAGCAGTCTAGCTAGCACAGATACGCAGTATTTT
CASSLASTDTQYF
>-|TRBJ1-1|15|TRBD1|TRBV28
TGTGCCAGCAGTATTCCCGGGACAGGGTTCACTGAAGCTTTCTTT
CASSIPGTGFTEAFF
>-|TRBJ1-4|16|-|TRBV4-1
TGCGCCAGCAGCAGCACTGGGTGGGAGGCGAGTGAAAAACTGTTTTTT
CASSSTGWEASEKLFF
>few|TRBJ1-1|13|-|TRBV19
TGTGCCAGTAGTCCCCGCAGGGCTGGAGAAGCTTTCTTT
CASSPRRAGEAFF